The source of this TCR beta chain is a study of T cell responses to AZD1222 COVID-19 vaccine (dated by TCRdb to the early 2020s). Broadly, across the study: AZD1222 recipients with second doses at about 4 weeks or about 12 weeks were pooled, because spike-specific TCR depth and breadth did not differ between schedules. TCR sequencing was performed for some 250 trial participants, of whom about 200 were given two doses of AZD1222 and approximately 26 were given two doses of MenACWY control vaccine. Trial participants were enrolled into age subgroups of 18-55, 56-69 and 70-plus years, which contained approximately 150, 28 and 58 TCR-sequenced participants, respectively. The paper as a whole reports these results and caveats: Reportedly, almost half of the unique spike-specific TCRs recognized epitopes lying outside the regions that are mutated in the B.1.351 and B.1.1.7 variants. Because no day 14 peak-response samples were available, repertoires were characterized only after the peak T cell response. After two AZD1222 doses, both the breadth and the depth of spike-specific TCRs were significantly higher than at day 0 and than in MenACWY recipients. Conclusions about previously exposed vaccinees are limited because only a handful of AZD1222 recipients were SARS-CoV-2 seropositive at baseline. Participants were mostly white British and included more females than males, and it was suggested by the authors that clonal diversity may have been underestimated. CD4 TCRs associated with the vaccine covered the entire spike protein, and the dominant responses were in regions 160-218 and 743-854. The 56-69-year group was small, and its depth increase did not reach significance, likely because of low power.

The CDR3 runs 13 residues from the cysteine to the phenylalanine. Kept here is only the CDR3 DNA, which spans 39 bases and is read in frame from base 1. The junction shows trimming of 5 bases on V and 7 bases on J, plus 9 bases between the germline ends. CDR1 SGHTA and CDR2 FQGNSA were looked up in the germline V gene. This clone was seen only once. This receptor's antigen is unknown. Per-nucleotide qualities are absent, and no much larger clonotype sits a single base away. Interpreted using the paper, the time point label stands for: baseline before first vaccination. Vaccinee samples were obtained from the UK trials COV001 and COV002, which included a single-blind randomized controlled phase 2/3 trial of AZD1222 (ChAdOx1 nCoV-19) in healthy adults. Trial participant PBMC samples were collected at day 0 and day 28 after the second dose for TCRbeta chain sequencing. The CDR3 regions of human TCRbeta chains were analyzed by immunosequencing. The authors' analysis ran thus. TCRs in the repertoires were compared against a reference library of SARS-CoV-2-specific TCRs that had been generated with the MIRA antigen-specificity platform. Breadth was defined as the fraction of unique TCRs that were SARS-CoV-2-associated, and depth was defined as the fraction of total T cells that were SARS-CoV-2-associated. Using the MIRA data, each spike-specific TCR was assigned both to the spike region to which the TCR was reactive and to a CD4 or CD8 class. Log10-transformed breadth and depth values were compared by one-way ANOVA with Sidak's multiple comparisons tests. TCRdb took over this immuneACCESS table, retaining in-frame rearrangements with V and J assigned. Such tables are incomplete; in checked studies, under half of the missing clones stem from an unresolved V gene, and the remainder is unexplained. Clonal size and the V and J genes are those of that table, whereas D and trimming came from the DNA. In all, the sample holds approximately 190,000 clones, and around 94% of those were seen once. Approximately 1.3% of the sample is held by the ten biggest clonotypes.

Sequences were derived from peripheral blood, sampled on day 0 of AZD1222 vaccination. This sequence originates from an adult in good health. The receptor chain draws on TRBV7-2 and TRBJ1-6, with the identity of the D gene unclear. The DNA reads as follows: TGTGCCAGCAGCCCCTTTGCCAATTCACCCCTCCACTTT. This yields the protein CASSPFANSPLHF.